This TCR beta chain derives from a study of CD8+ T cells in alopecia areata. Study-wide context: Tofacitinib ran for 6 to 18 months before 6 months off drug.

General study results and limits: While patients received tofacitinib, many expanded lesional clones remained present in scalp and blood.

CDR1 and CDR2 from the germline V gene are SGHRS and YFSETQ. V dropped 4 bases and J dropped 2; count of bases not matched to a gene: 8. This CDR3 is built from 15 residues. Comment on this clone: The antigen is not known.

Treatment meaning: oral pan-JAK inhibitor, 5-10 mg twice daily. Reverse transcription of extracted RNA yielded cDNA, which provided the sequencing template. Assay used: immunoSEQ multiplex PCR; TCRdb lists only in-frame clones, some missing. The sample has over 100,000 clones, around 53% seen once. The material was CD4+ T cells sorted from blood, obtained at week 4, from a patient treated with tofacitinib. The sequence derives from a human donor with alopecia areata. V and J are TRBV5-1 and TRBJ2-5; 7 nucleotides line up with TRBD1. CDR3: CASSLGQVGQETQYF. CDR3 nucleotides: TGCGCCAGCAGCCTAGGACAGGTCGGACAAGAGACCCAGTACTTC.